The present entry profiles one T cell receptor beta chain with its context. The V segment lost 4 bases and the J segment 6 bases; nucleotides outside the gene matches: 10. The CDR3 is made up of 15 amino acids. Germline lookup yields CDR1 SEHNR and CDR2 FQNEAQ (reference sequence). This sample is drawn from a study of T cell responses to AZD1222 COVID-19 vaccine. The method was immunoSEQ multiplex PCR; TCRdb's version includes in-frame clones alone and lacks a portion of them. The sample has over 150,000 clones, almost 95% seen once. This clonotype originated in an adult in good health. The material sequenced was peripheral blood, taken on day 0 of AZD1222 vaccination. This chain connects TRBV7-9 to TRBJ1-2, with TRBD1 matching over 8 bases. CDR3 loop: CASSSYQGASHGYTF. The DNA of the CDR3 is TGTGCCAGCAGCTCCTATCAGGGGGCGAGCCATGGCTACACCTTC. The full variable domain, in which reference TRBV7-9 and TRBJ1-2 provide the parts outside the CDR3, is DTGVSQNPRHKITKRGQNVTFRCDPISEHNRLYWYRQTLGQGPEFLTYFQNEAQLEKSRLLSDRFSAERPKGSFSTLEIQRTEQGDSAMYLCASSSYQGASHGYTFGSGTRLTVV.